The TCR beta chain under discussion was sequenced for a study of T cells in Graves' hyperthyroidism and ophthalmopathy. RNA transcripts provided the source from which TCR beta CDR3 regions were amplified. A set of HTBI primers served as the primers for a first-round RT-PCR of the TCR CDR3. Each CDR3 protein gets one entry after TCRdb re-called the multiplex PCR reads with MiXCR. The repertoire holds around 500,000 distinct CDR3 sequences, with 20% to 25% as singletons. Findings and caveats of the study: Stable hyperthyroidism was separated from ophthalmopathy by a model based on 13 V-J features. Prediction of ophthalmopathy progression came a median roughly 6.4 months pre-onset. Blood also contained most expanded thyroid clonotypes above 0.001.

With regard to this clonotype: Antigen unknown.

Uncontrolled infection, other autoimmune disease, pregnancy or lactation led to exclusion. Trimming removed 5 bases from V and 0 bases from J, with 10 bases in between. Germline loops: CDR1 DFQATT, CDR2 SNEGSKA (reference sequence). The CDR3 has 13 amino acids. The rearrangement links TRBV20-1 to TRBJ1-1; maybe TRBD1 (5 bases). This receptor was obtained from a woman in her 70s with Graves' ophthalmopathy. Sequenced sample: blood. CDR3 coding DNA: TGCAGTGCTCCGACAGATATGAACACTGAAGCTTTCTTT. This encodes CSAPTDMNTEAFF.